This paragraph reports one TCR beta chain. This sample was included in a study of blood T cell repertoires in COVID-19. The authors' processing: Amplification of reference gene primers provided the estimated nucleated cell counts. TCRdb's copy holds only in-frame clones and misses some; the assay was immunoSEQ multiplex PCR. V and J calls and clone size come straight from that table; D and trimming were deduced from the DNA. The sample shows under 100,000 clones, around four fifths of them seen only once. The germline CDR1 and CDR2 sequences are SNHLY and FYNNEI. The ends lost 3 bases at V and 6 bases at J; junction bases unmatched: 13. This CDR3 is 17 amino acids long.

J is TRBJ2-2 and V is TRBV2, with TRBD1 identical over 7 bases. Sequenced input: peripheral blood. This clonotype originated in a man between 60 and 75 years old with COVID-19, enrolled during active disease. DNA of the CDR3: TGTGCCAGCAGTGATGTGAGACAGGGACCATATTCCGGGGAGCTGTTTTTT. Translated: CASSDVRQGPYSGELFF. Supplemented by reference TRBV2 and TRBJ2-2, the full variable domain reads EPEVTQTPSHQVTQMGQEVILRCVPISNHLYFYWYRQILGQKVEFLVSFYNNEISEKSEIFDDQFSVERPDGSNFTLKIRSTKLEDSAMYFCASSDVRQGPYSGELFFGEGSRLTVL.